The entry below gives a single TCR beta chain sequence along with its context. This clone was seen a few times. Its antigen remains unidentified. Per-base quality was not reported, and no clone a single base away is much larger than it. In total, about 650 healthy bone marrow donors made up the cohort. All cohort members were sampled while nominally healthy, although unrecorded immune exposures were likely present. The donor tested CMV seropositive and was one of the 289 seropositive cohort members. Each donor provided a peripheral blood sample, and peripheral blood mononuclear cells were used for TCR beta sequencing. The Qiagen DNeasy Blood Extraction Kit was used to extract genomic DNA from the blood cell samples. In the germline V gene (reference sequence), CDR1 corresponds to SGHNT and CDR2 to YYREEE. Trimming at the junction amounts to 3 bases on V and 0 bases on J, and the germline ends lie 13 bases apart. The CDR3 measures 16 amino acids from cysteine to phenylalanine. Only the CDR3 part of the read is kept: 48 bases, read in frame from the first base.

Receptor libraries were prepared by the immunoSEQ multiplex PCR assay. The multiplex PCR relied on a mix of 60 forward primers for TCR Vbeta segments and 13 reverse primers for TCR Jbeta segments. The CDR3 region of rearranged TCR beta genes was amplified from genomic DNA with a multiplex PCR assay. Amplified TCR beta libraries were sequenced as 87-base-pair reads on the Illumina HiSeq System. The study's processing was this. A later analysis tallied tens of millions of unique TCR beta chains across the 640 or so repertoires, and roughly 11 million of those chains were shared by two or more donors. A nearest-neighbor algorithm error-corrected the raw reads and collapsed the reads into unique sequences, merging closely related sequences to remove PCR and sequencing errors. CDR3 sequences were aligned to IMGT reference sequences to assign V, D and J gene segments. Each retained sequence needed at least a six-nucleotide match to both a V gene segment and a J gene segment. Rearrangements were classified as productive when the CDR3 lacked stop codons and remained in frame with V and J, and all other rearrangements were classified as non-productive. CDR3 was defined by IMGT convention, running from the second conserved V-encoded cysteine to the conserved J-encoded phenylalanine. Sequences without an unambiguous match to a single V gene segment were excluded from the earlier analysis of about 600 of the donors. An earlier analysis of 450 to 650 of the donors called V segments functional above 56.7% productive rearrangements and segregating when the between-donor standard deviation exceeded 5%. A statistical classification framework was built for diagnosing cytomegalovirus status from the catalog of TCR beta chain sequences. V and J gene assignment, in a later analysis, came from comparing TCR nucleotide sequences with IMGT/GENE-DB human TR gene sequences. The TCRdist pipeline was used in a later analysis to assign CDR3 sequences and most-parsimonious VDJ recombination scenarios. In a later analysis, every TCR beta chain was defined by the combination of its CDR3 amino acid sequence and its V-gene family, and reads without a unique V-gene family were dropped. To address suspected cross-contamination and a sequencing artifact, a later analysis removed several hundred highly shared, low-generation-probability nucleotide sequences. In a later analysis, a clonal expansion index was calculated for each public chain from normalized within-repertoire ranks of inferred template counts. In a later analysis, generation probabilities were computed using a VDJ recombination model fitted to out-of-frame rearrangements, and the results were checked against IGoR. Hypergeometric tests were used in a later analysis to score TCR-TCR, TCR-HLA and TCR-CMV co-occurrence, with a repertoire-size bias correction applied to the TCR pairs. In a later analysis, false discovery rates were estimated by permuting HLA or CMV assignments 20 times. In a later analysis, co-occurring TCRs were grouped with DBSCAN, and TCRdist sequence similarity was added when clustering was performed within HLA-allele-positive subsets. Repertoires with fewer than 30,000 or more than 120,000 public chains were left out of co-occurrence clustering, as were a few repertoires with anomalous nucleotide sharing. The immuneACCESS repertoire file appears here via TCRdb, limited to in-frame rearrangements. These files lack a portion of the clones; in checked studies, under half of the deficit traces to unresolved V genes, and the cause of the others is not known. That table furnishes V, J and clone size, whereas the DNA furnished D and trimming. In this sample the table shows some 160,000 clones, 65% to 85% of which occur a single time. The ten largest clonotypes hold 5.5% to 7.5% of the sample.

These data originate in a study of cytomegalovirus exposure and HLA in healthy donors (dated 2017 in TCRdb). General notes on the study: In an earlier analysis of some 610 of the donors, around 290 Gb of sequence data and 95 million to 130 million unique TCR beta sequences from roughly 200 million T cells were reported. Among approximately 370 genotyped donors of the cohort, an average of approximately 200,000 unique TCR beta nucleotide sequences was sequenced per donor, of which approximately 18% were non-productive. Typing coverage varied by locus: roughly 620-640 donors for A, B, C, DRB1 and DQB1; roughly 520 for DQA1; approximately 570 for DPA1; around 490 for DPB1. To decide whether each TCR beta V gene segment behaved as functional or pseudogenic, an earlier analysis of approximately 590 of the donors relied on high-throughput TCR beta sequencing. Genome-wide SNP genotypes for about 55% of the roughly 670 donors were used in a later genetic analysis, which treated that subset as a discovery cohort. To predict cytomegalovirus infection status, the study brought together high-throughput TCR immunosequencing, statistical association of individual TCRs with disease status, and machine learning. A later analysis re-examined previously published TCR beta repertoires from several hundred donors and added high-resolution HLA genotyping to investigate patterns of TCR occurrence. Rather than drawing on any new phenotypic data, the later analysis identified candidate immune exposures from TCR beta sequences and the way those sequences occurred across donors. Every discovery cohort repertoire had been produced on one sequencing platform. Along with the approximately 700-subject first cohort, a separate validation cohort of roughly 110 different subjects was used. Around 330 gigabases of sequencing data and around 88 million unique TCR sequences made up an early release that covered 500 to 700 HLA-typed donors. Of the roughly 400 genotyped donors, over 80% were placed in the genetic ancestry cluster associated with self-reported Caucasian donors. Four or five DR-DQ haplotypes were treated as single units for association and clustering because of strong linkage in the cohort. Alongside the repertoire data, information on donor age, sex, ethnicity and CMV serostatus was compiled. The study profiled the T cell repertoires of under 850 subjects by immunosequencing and related them to cytomegalovirus serostatus. The study was designed to test whether signatures of past pathogen exposure could be identified by cataloging public T cell receptors. HLA typing covered class I and class II loci at four-digit resolution. The paper as a whole reports these results and caveats: A further reported finding was that TCR beta sequences accurately predicted the HLA-A and HLA-B alleles for most subjects in the first cohort. Linkage disequilibrium might explain the correlated functional status among segregating V segments, but an unknown experimental factor could not be ruled out. In vitro tests confirmed that three of the cytomegalovirus-associated TCR beta chains recognize cytomegalovirus antigens. A later genetic analysis associated a missense DCLRE1C variant with V-gene and J-gene trimming of TCR beta chains, and an independent cohort replicated the association. Strong co-occurrence of HLA alleles, especially DR and DQ, made assigning TCR associations to individual alleles difficult. The classifier was reported to diagnose cytomegalovirus status with high specificity and sensitivity in both the original cohort and the validation cohort. Presence/absence analyses assumed roughly uniform sequencing depth across donors, an assumption that may not hold. Some IMGT-functional V segments, including TRBV6-2 and TRBV6-3, could not be told apart with the 87-base-pair reads, so those segments were excluded. A cluster of highly shared sequence variants was judged likely to represent a technical artifact of the sequencing pipeline. Most TCR sequences were observed very rarely across donors, whereas some public TCRs were present in many individuals. At a false discovery rate of 0.05, a later analysis linked roughly 17,000 TCR beta sequences to specific HLA alleles. Several of the top co-occurrence clusters appeared to be linked to parvovirus B19, influenza, CMV and Epstein-Barr virus, according to a later analysis. Broadly in line with IMGT annotations, most TCR beta V segments showed up in productive rearrangements about 87% or about 30% of the time in an earlier analysis of several hundred of the donors. The study gave a list of under 200 TCR beta chains associated with cytomegalovirus. Because HLA typing was unavailable for some donors at each locus, only the typed subset was used in association tests. In a later analysis, the rate of TCR association differed among HLA loci, with DRB1 alleles having the most associated TCRs and HLA-C alleles having the fewest. The authors suggested that the approach could potentially be generalized to other disease states and immunological phenotypes. In a later analysis, most CMV-associated TCR beta chains were found to appear HLA-restricted, with HLA associations seemingly driven largely by CMV exposure. The only immune exposure information available for the cohort was CMV serostatus. Compared with equally common non-associated chains, HLA-associated TCR beta chains in a later analysis were more clonally expanded and had lower generation probabilities. Because counts were too low, 15 to 20 rarely observed V segments, including chromosome 9 orphons, were excluded from the earlier analysis of about 500 of the donors. In this cohort, only TCR beta chains were sequenced, and detectable features were limited by the absence of alpha or paired-chain data. Compared with the approximately 710-donor mean, donors in an Asian-associated ancestry cluster had fewer N-insertions in productive TCRs, according to a later genetic analysis.

The chain links TRBV5-4 with TRBJ2-1; the D gene is possibly TRBD2, with 5 bases matching. The sample consisted of PBMCs. The receptor comes from a woman aged 40 to 49 in good health and CMV-seropositive. The DNA sequence is TGTGCCAGCAGCTCGGATACGGGGAGCTCCTACAATGAGCAGTTCTTC. The translation is CASSSDTGSSYNEQFF.